This T cell receptor (beta chain) originates from a study of cytomegalovirus exposure and HLA in healthy donors. As for the study in general: Some 85 million unique TCRs from HLA-typed donors were held in an early data release. Among the 300 to 400 donors who were genotyped, roughly 86% fell in the genetic ancestry cluster that is associated with self-reported Caucasian donors. Whole-study results and caveats: Rare TCR sequences predominated, though certain public TCRs were found in many donors. Listed as cytomegalovirus-associated were approximately 160 TCR beta chains.

The PCR used 60 Vbeta and 13 Jbeta primers. Profiling relied on immunoSEQ multiplex PCR, and the TCRdb table lists in-frame clones only, not all of them. The repertoire holds 100,000 or so clones, 70% to 85% seen once, with under 13% in the top ten. Details on this clone: Its antigen is unidentified.

Germline V gene lookup returns CDR1 SGHNT and CDR2 YYREEE (reference sequence). V was pared by 2 bases and J by 0 bases, with 8 bases between. The CDR3 consists of 14 residues. The sample comprised PBMCs. The chain has TRBV5-4 and TRBJ1-1; D gene ambiguous. The TCR comes from a human donor in good health. The CDR3 sequence is CASSFGGMNTEAFF. CDR3 sequence (DNA): TGTGCCAGCAGCTTTGGAGGGATGAACACTGAAGCTTTCTTT.